This TCR beta chain was captured in a study of early T cells in non-severe SARS-CoV-2 infection. Via MiXCR, TCRdb re-called the 5' RACE reads, giving one row per CDR3 protein. This table holds about 45,000 distinct CDR3 sequences, 11% found once. J was trimmed by 9 bases and V by 6 bases; bases with no gene match: 6. The CDR3 loop spans 13 amino acids. CDR1 and CDR2 (germline): MNHNS, SASEGT. This clonotype was seen more than once but under ten times. The sequence derives from an adult who was a healthcare worker with PCR-confirmed SARS-CoV-2 infection or an uninfected control (not recorded which). The specimen was whole blood. V is TRBV6-1 and J is TRBJ2-4, with 9 bases identical to TRBD1. The CDR3 region is CASRTRDRVIQYF. The CDR3 coding sequence is TGTGCCAGCAGAACCCGGGACAGGGTCATTCAGTACTTC.